The 29 T cell receptor beta chains presented below share a single source sample, sequenced in a study of cytomegalovirus exposure and HLA in healthy donors. The repertoire was sequenced with immunoSEQ multiplex PCR; TCRdb's copy has only in-frame clones and lacks some. The sample carries around 150,000 clones, roughly 79% recorded once. Sequenced material: PBMCs. The receptors originated from a man aged 25 to 40 in good health and CMV-seropositive.

J is TRBJ2-1 and V is TRBV25-1; TRBD2 matches 9 bases. J was trimmed by 9 bases and V by 1 base; bases with no gene match: 10. Germline lookup yields CDR1 MGHDK and CDR2 SYGVNS. The CDR3 has 16 amino acids. The CDR3 region has the DNA TGTGCCAGCAGTGAATTAGTTAGCGGGAGAGGCAGTGAGCAGTTCTTC. It encodes CASSELVSGRGSEQFF.

The chain couples TRBV14 to TRBJ2-3; 7 bases align to TRBD2. The trim removed 4 bases at V and 2 bases at J, leaving 9 bases unmatched. The CDR3 is 16 residues long. CDR1 is SGHDN, CDR2 FVKESK, per germline. CDR3 residues: CASSRPGGILTDTQYF. The CDR3 coding sequence is TGTGCCAGCAGCCGCCCCGGGGGGATCCTCACAGATACGCAGTATTTT.

This chain links TRBV29-1 with TRBJ1-5; tentative D call: TRBD1 (5 bases). This CDR3 comprises 13 residues. V was trimmed by 7 bases and J by 5 bases, leaving 15 bases between them. In germline, CDR1 is SQVTM, CDR2 ANQGSEA. The CDR3 DNA sequence: TGCAGCGCCACGACAGACCGGGATCAGCCCCAGCATTTT. Amino acid sequence: CSATTDRDQPQHF.

This rearrangement joins TRBV7-8 to TRBJ2-1; the D gene is possibly TRBD2 (5 bases). V lost 4 bases and J 10 bases, leaving 8 bases between the germline ends. The length of the CDR3 is 11 residues. Germline lookup yields CDR1 SGHVS and CDR2 FQNEAQ. Written as DNA, the CDR3 is TGTGCCAGCAGCTCCGTAGCGGAGCAGTTCTTC. Amino acids: CASSSVAEQFF.

V gene TRBV5-6 combines with J gene TRBJ2-3; D is undetermined. The CDR3 length is 14 residues. Germline loops: CDR1 SGHDT, CDR2 YYEEEE. V lost 0 bases and J 1 base, leaving 6 bases between the germline ends. Here the CDR3 DNA reads TGTGCCAGCAGCTTGGCCTCAGGCACAGATACGCAGTATTTT. This encodes CASSLASGTDTQYF.

This clone was seen just once. The chain couples TRBV27 to TRBJ2-7, with 11 bases fitting TRBD2. Germline CDR1 and CDR2: MNHEY and SMNVEV (reference sequence). V lost 5 bases to trimming and J lost 3 bases; unmatched junction nucleotides: 6. The CDR3 runs 15 residues. The CDR3 spells CASSGLAGLLYEQYF. The CDR3 nucleotides read TGTGCCAGCAGTGGACTAGCGGGTTTACTCTACGAGCAGTACTTC.

The chain couples TRBV10-3 to TRBJ2-1, with 9 bases lining up with TRBD1. Germline V lookup: CDR1 ENHRY, CDR2 SYGVKD. V was clipped by 6 bases and J by 6 bases; unmatched bases: 9. CDR3 length: 15 amino acids. DNA for the CDR3: TGTGCCATCAGCGGCTTACAGGGGGCAACCAATGAGCAGTTCTTC. Translating gives CAISGLQGATNEQFF.

V and J are TRBV4-2 and TRBJ2-7, with a possible D match to TRBD2 (7 bases). The CDR3 covers 12 residues. In germline, CDR1 is LGHNA, CDR2 YNFKEQ. Trimming took 4 bases from V and 7 from J, leaving 11 bases between them. DNA for the CDR3: TGTGCCAGCAGCCTTAGGGGGGGGGAGCAGTACTTC. Translation: CASSLRGGEQYF.

This CDR3 is CASSDPDTQETQYF. The DNA for the CDR3 is TGTGCCAGCAGTGACCCCGACACCCAAGAGACCCAGTACTTC. The chain is built from TRBV6-4 and TRBJ2-5; the D is unclear. The germline CDR1 and CDR2 sequences are MRHNA and SNTAGT. CDR3 length: 14 residues. The V gene lost 2 bases and the J gene lost 1 base, with 8 bases spanning the gap.

A remark on this clone: A junction end diverges from the germline sequence, so it may reflect a read error. The genes are TRBV5-1 and TRBJ2-1, with 10 bases identical to TRBD1. The germline V gene has CDR1 SGHRS and CDR2 YFSETQ. CDR3 length: 17 residues. CDR3 region: CASTLGQGISSYNEQFF. CDR3 nucleotides: TGCGCCAGCACCTTGGGACAGGGGATCTCATCCTACAATGAGCAGTTCTTC. Using reference TRBV5-1 and TRBJ2-1 for the parts outside the CDR3, the full variable domain is KAGVTQTPRYLIKTRGQQVTLSCSPISGHRSVSWYQQTPGQGLQFLFEYFSETQRNKGNFPGRFSGRQFSNSRSEMNVSTLELGDSALYLCASTLGQGISSYNEQFFGPGTRLTVL.

The chain combines TRBV5-4 with TRBJ2-1; 9 bases align to TRBD2. Trimming cost V 1 base and J 10 bases; bases outside gene matches: 6. Germline CDR1 is SGHNT and CDR2 is YYREEE (reference sequence). CDR3 size: 14 residues. CDR3 protein: CASSLRREGPEQFF. CDR3 bases: TGTGCCAGCAGCTTGCGGCGGGAGGGCCCCGAGCAGTTCTTC.

This clone occurred once. The CDR3 loop reads CATSSTRDMWDYGYTF. The CDR3 DNA follows: TGTGCCACCAGCAGTACCCGGGACATGTGGGACTATGGCTACACCTTC. The chain has TRBV15 and TRBJ1-2; weak D call: TRBD1 (6 bases). Germline V gene sequence: CDR1 LNHNV, CDR2 YYDKDF (reference sequence). This CDR3 contains 16 residues. Deletions cut 3 bases from V and 3 bases from J, with 17 bases between.

V is TRBV9 and J is TRBJ1-4; D is unclear. This CDR3 comprises 14 residues. Germline V gives CDR1 SGDLS, CDR2 YYNGEE. The V gene lost 0 bases and the J gene lost 8 bases, with 11 bases spanning the gap. The CDR3 DNA follows: TGTGCCAGCAGCGTAGGTCTGAAGCGGGAAAAACTGTTTTTT. This codes for CASSVGLKREKLFF.

The CDR3 region has the DNA TGCAGCGTAACGACAGGGCTTTACGAGCAGTACTTC. It specifies CSVTTGLYEQYF. This chain joins TRBV29-1 and TRBJ2-7, with 7 positions matching TRBD1. Unmatched junction bases numbered 6, after V lost 6 bases and J lost 4 bases. Germline loops: CDR1 SQVTM, CDR2 ANQGSEA. This CDR3 contains 12 residues.

The chain couples TRBV5-1 to TRBJ1-2; D possibly corresponds to TRBD1 (6 bases). There are 16 residues in the CDR3. Germline CDR1 reads SGHRS; CDR2 reads YFSETQ. Trimming removed 3 bases at V and 1 base at J, with 16 bases between. The DNA for the CDR3 is TGCGCCAGCAGCTACAGGGAACAAGGGGGTAACTATGGCTACACCTTC. This sequence encodes CASSYREQGGNYGYTF.

The rearrangement joins TRBV10-1 to TRBJ2-7; possibly TRBD1 for D (6 bases). V lost 5 bases, J lost 2 bases, and 13 bases lay in between. This CDR3 region has 14 residues. Germline V CDR1 and CDR2: WNHNN, SYGVQD (reference sequence). The CDR3 loop is CASSPTGLPYEQYF. The CDR3 DNA reads as TGCGCCAGCAGTCCCACAGGGTTGCCCTACGAGCAGTACTTC.

This clone has only one observation. The chain combines TRBV12-2 with TRBJ1-1; TRBD1 is the table's D call and was not checked against the DNA. TRBV12-2 counts as a pseudogene. This CDR3 region has 15 residues. CDR3 sequence (DNA): TGTGCAAGTCGCTTGCGTACAGGGATGAACACTGAAGCTTTCTTT. Translated, it gives CASRLRTGMNTEAFF.

V and J are TRBV11-3 and TRBJ2-3, with 8 bases fitting TRBD2. The germline CDR1 and CDR2 sequences are SGHNT and YENEEA. This CDR3 comprises 16 residues. V dropped 5 bases and J dropped 0; count of bases not matched to a gene: 7. This CDR3 is CASSPRTSSSTDTQYF. In nucleotides, the CDR3 is TGTGCCAGCAGCCCCCGGACTAGCTCAAGCACAGATACGCAGTATTTT. The whole variable domain, filled in from reference TRBV11-3 and TRBJ2-3, reads EAGVVQSPRYKIIEKKQPVAFWCNPISGHNTLYWYLQNLGQGPELLIRYENEEAVDDSQLPKDRFSAERLKGVDSTLKIQPAELGDSAVYLCASSPRTSSSTDTQYFGPGTRLTVL.

The V call is TRBV30, the J call TRBJ2-2; 7 bases are shared with TRBD2. Unmatched junction bases numbered 18, after V lost 7 bases and J lost 1 base. Germline V gene lookup returns CDR1 GTSNPN and CDR2 SVGIG (reference sequence). CDR3 length: 18 amino acids. The CDR3: CAYVHKDWLAVNTGELFF. DNA for the CDR3: TGTGCCTACGTACACAAGGATTGGCTAGCGGTGAACACCGGGGAGCTGTTTTTT. Filled out from reference TRBV30 and TRBJ2-2, the complete variable domain reads SQTIHQWPATLVQPVGSPLSLECTVEGTSNPNLYWYRQAAGRGLQLLFYSVGIGQISSEVPQNLSASRPQDRQFILSSKKLLLSDSGFYLCAYVHKDWLAVNTGELFFGEGSRLTVL.

The rearrangement links TRBV19 to TRBJ2-7, with 9 bases that match TRBD2. This CDR3 comprises 15 residues. Losses at the gene ends were 6 bases for V and 4 bases for J; bases not matched to a gene: 10. Per germline, CDR1 LNHDA and CDR2 SQIVND (reference sequence). The CDR3 sequence: CASSPNSGGRYEQYF. The DNA of the CDR3 is TGTGCCAGTAGCCCGAATAGCGGGGGAAGGTACGAGCAGTACTTC.

The chain combines TRBV4-2 with TRBJ1-4, with 10 bases matching TRBD1. The germline CDR1 and CDR2 sequences are LGHNA and YNFKEQ. Trimming cost V 3 bases and J 5 bases; bases outside gene matches: 6. This CDR3 contains 16 residues. Here the CDR3 DNA reads TGTGCCAGCAGCCAGGGACCGGGACAGGGGAATGAAAAACTGTTTTTT. Residues: CASSQGPGQGNEKLFF.

This clone has a single count. CDR3 sequence (DNA): TGTGCTAGTGGTTTGAAGTCCGGGACAGGTCGCTCTGGGGCCAACGTCCTGACTTTC. Its translation is CASGLKSGTGRSGANVLTF. This chain joins TRBV12-5 and TRBJ2-6; 8 bases map to TRBD1. Trimming took 2 bases from V and 0 from J; bases not matched to a gene: 9. Germline CDR1 and CDR2: LGHNT and FRNRAP. The CDR3 is 19 residues long. Complete variable domain (other parts from reference TRBV12-5 and TRBJ2-6): DARVTQTPRHKVTEMGQEVTMRCQPILGHNTVFWYRQTMMQGLELLAYFRNRAPLDDSGMPKDRFSAEMPDATLATLKIQPSEPRDSAVYFCASGLKSGTGRSGANVLTFGAGSRLTVL.

The CDR3 region has the DNA TGTGCCAGCAGCTCGGACAGGGTTGGCTACACCTTC. Residues: CASSSDRVGYTF. The rearrangement joins TRBV5-4 to TRBJ1-2; 8 positions match TRBD1. Trimming removed 3 bases from V and 7 bases from J; junction bases left unmatched: 2. Germline CDR1 SGHNT, CDR2 YYREEE (reference sequence). The CDR3 is 12 residues long.

This clone was seen just once. V gene TRBV27 combines with J gene TRBJ2-5, with D perhaps matching TRBD1 (6 bases). The CDR3 length is 15 residues. Germline V CDR1 and CDR2: MNHEY, SMNVEV (reference sequence). V lost 3 bases, J lost 5 bases, and 16 bases lay in between. The CDR3 loop reads CASSLDSSTTETQYF. The CDR3 coding sequence is TGTGCCAGCAGTTTGGACAGTTCCACAACGGAGACCCAGTACTTC.

This chain uses TRBV6-6 with TRBJ2-7; tentative D call: TRBD2 (6 bases). The germline V gene encodes CDR1 MNHNY and CDR2 SVGAGI (reference sequence). This CDR3 is built from 13 residues. The V and J ends lost 5 bases and 0 bases respectively, with 8 bases between them. The CDR3 here is CASSRGSSYEQYF. CDR3 sequence (DNA): TGTGCCAGCAGTCGGGGGAGCTCCTACGAGCAGTACTTC.

This clone has just a few counts. This rearrangement joins TRBV7-2 to TRBJ2-7; 10 bases are a match to TRBD2. The CDR3 totals 17 residues. Germline V gene data show CDR1 as SGHTA and CDR2 as FQGNSA. The J segment lost 6 bases and the V segment lost 4 bases, leaving 15 bases of the junction unmatched. CDR3 bases: TGTGCCAGCAGCTCCCGGAGTCCCCAGCGGGGGGGCTCCGAGCAGTACTTC. Its translation: CASSSRSPQRGGSEQYF.

The V call is TRBV5-6, the J call TRBJ2-7, with a possible D match to TRBD2 (7 bases). V was pared by 4 bases and J by 2 bases, with 16 bases between. From germline, CDR1 is SGHDT and CDR2 YYEEEE. This CDR3 contains 15 residues. CDR3 amino acids: CASSQGGAITYEQYF. The CDR3 DNA sequence: TGTGCCAGCAGCCAAGGGGGGGCGATCACCTACGAGCAGTACTTC.

V and J are TRBV5-6 and TRBJ1-2; maybe TRBD1 (5 bases). This CDR3 is built from 11 residues. Trimming took off 2 bases at V and 6 bases at J, with 5 bases between the two ends. Germline V gene sequence: CDR1 SGHDT, CDR2 YYEEEE. This CDR3 reads CASSFRDGYTF. CDR3 sequence (DNA): TGTGCCAGCAGCTTCAGGGATGGCTACACCTTC. Together with reference TRBV5-6 and TRBJ1-2, the CDR3 gives the full variable domain: DAGVTQSPTHLIKTRGQQVTLRCSPKSGHDTVSWYQQALGQGPQFIFQYYEEEERQRGNFPDRFSGHQFPNYSSELNVNALLLGDSALYLCASSFRDGYTFGSGTRLTVV.

V gene TRBV6-6 combines with J gene TRBJ2-1, with TRBD1 as a possible D gene (5 bases). Germline CDR1 and CDR2: MNHNY and SVGAGI (reference sequence). V was trimmed by 5 bases and J by 2 bases, leaving 7 bases between them. The CDR3 length is 13 residues. CDR3 loop: CASSRTPYNEQFF. The CDR3 DNA sequence: TGTGCCAGCAGTCGGACACCCTACAATGAGCAGTTCTTC.